This T cell receptor beta chain is drawn from a study of beta chain features in type 1 diabetes. Comments on this clone: Its antigen is unidentified.

Notes on the study in general: Within the patient group, naive, central memory and Treg TCRB repertoires appeared more similar to each other than within healthy donors. No resolution was reached here on whether HLA type influences TCRB rearrangement.

Markers CD45RO/CCR7/CD25/CD127/CD95/CD27 served to sort CD4+ naive, central memory, regulatory and stem cell-like memory cells. Trimming stripped 0 bases from V and 9 bases from J, with 6 bases between. This CDR3 contains 11 residues. Germline assignment: CDR1 DFQATT and CDR2 SNEGSKA (reference sequence). The sequenced template was cDNA made from the entire isolated RNA. The data were produced by immunoSEQ multiplex PCR, yet TCRdb's version contains in-frame clones alone and is incomplete. The profile covers 430,000 or so clones, with around 10% appearing a single time and around 0.05% taken by the ten largest.

V is TRBV20-1 and J is TRBJ2-1; D call uncertain. What was sequenced was naive CD4+ T cells from blood. The sequence came from a woman aged 18-29 years in good health. The CDR3 DNA sequence: TGCAGTGCTAGAGATGCGGTTGAGCAGTTCTTC. It codes for CSARDAVEQFF.